The 10 T cell receptor beta chains given below trace back to one sample, sequenced in a study of T cells in localized non-small cell lung cancer. The protocol was immunoSEQ multiplex PCR, while the TCRdb copy is restricted to in-frame clones and leaves out a portion. The sample has around 29,000 clones; 91% are singletons. Here the sequenced sample was peripheral blood, taken before any cancer treatment. These receptors came from a female donor older than 55 with stage I lung adenocarcinoma.

This clone was seen just once. V usage is TRBV7-9 and J usage is TRBJ2-3; D possibly corresponds to TRBD2 (5 bases). This CDR3 comprises 16 residues. V lost 1 base and J 0 bases, leaving 11 bases between the germline ends. Germline CDR1 reads SEHNR; CDR2 reads FQNEAQ (reference sequence). DNA of the CDR3: TGTGCCAGCAGCTTAGTGGTGGGAGTAAGCACAGATACGCAGTATTTT. Residues: CASSLVVGVSTDTQYF.

The V call is TRBV7-8, the J call TRBJ2-2; TRBD1 is a possible D gene (5 bases). V lost 5 bases, J lost 6 bases, and 10 bases lay in between. Germline assignment: CDR1 SGHVS and CDR2 FQNEAQ. This CDR3 has 13 residues. The CDR3 loop reads CASSRGVSGELFF. The CDR3 DNA follows: TGTGCCAGCAGCAGGGGTGTCTCCGGGGAGCTGTTTTTT.

The chain combines TRBV19 with TRBJ2-2; TRBD2 matches at 12 bases. This CDR3 comprises 18 residues. CDR1 LNHDA and CDR2 SQIVND come from the germline V gene (reference sequence). Germline trimming cut 0 bases from V and 0 bases from J; bases unmatched to any gene: 2. CDR3 loop: CASSIELAGGPNTGELFF. The CDR3 nucleotides are TGTGCCAGTAGTATAGAACTAGCGGGGGGCCCGAACACCGGGGAGCTGTTTTTT.

This chain uses TRBV7-9 with TRBJ1-4; D is unresolved. Germline V gene data show CDR1 as SEHNR and CDR2 as FQNEAQ (reference sequence). The CDR3 covers 16 residues. V lost 5 bases and J 2 bases, leaving 15 bases between the germline ends. CDR3 sequence: CASSPMGTNTNEKLFF. The CDR3 DNA follows: TGTGCCAGCAGCCCGATGGGTACGAACACTAATGAAAAACTGTTTTTT.

The CDR3 sequence is CASTPGTVQETQYF. Here the CDR3 DNA reads TGTGCCAGCACCCCCGGGACGGTACAAGAGACCCAGTACTTC. V gene TRBV2 combines with J gene TRBJ2-5; D possibly matches TRBD1 or TRBD2 (5 bases each). Germline V gene data show CDR1 as SNHLY and CDR2 as FYNNEI. The V gene lost 7 bases and the J gene lost 2 bases, with 14 bases spanning the gap. The CDR3 contains 14 residues.

This rearrangement joins TRBV9 to TRBJ1-1; no clear D gene. Per germline, CDR1 SGDLS and CDR2 YYNGEE. This CDR3 contains 14 residues. Trimming stripped 4 bases from V and 3 bases from J, with 13 bases between. Written as DNA, the CDR3 is TGTGCCAGCAGCCGAACCGGGATGGACACTGAAGCTTTCTTT. Its translation: CASSRTGMDTEAFF.

V is TRBV28 and J is TRBJ1-1, with TRBD1 matching over 7 bases. The CDR3 totals 13 residues. V was pared by 6 bases and J by 7 bases, with 8 bases of the junction left unmatched. Per the germline V gene, CDR1 is MDHEN and CDR2 is SYDVKM. In DNA, the CDR3 is TGTGCCAGCAGGAACGACAGGGTGGGTGAAGCTTTCTTT. It translates to CASRNDRVGEAFF. The variable domain in full, completed from reference TRBV28 and TRBJ1-1, reads DVKVTQSSRYLVKRTGEKVFLECVQDMDHENMFWYRQDPGLGLRLIYFSYDVKMKEKGDIPEGYSVSREKKERFSLILESASTNQTSMYLCASRNDRVGEAFFGQGTRLTVV.

This chain joins TRBV5-4 and TRBJ1-2, with D perhaps TRBD1 (5 bases). This CDR3 is built from 13 residues. Trimming left V 6 bases short and J 7 bases short, with 16 bases between. Germline assignment: CDR1 SGHNT and CDR2 YYREEE (reference sequence). CDR3 in DNA: TGTGCCAGCACCATCAGCGGGGCGGGTGGCTACACCTTC. This translates into CASTISGAGGYTF.

The V and J genes are TRBV23-1 and TRBJ1-5, with 7 bases identical to TRBD1. TRBV23-1 is designated an ORF whose function remains uncertain. The length of the CDR3 is 15 residues. V gave up 3 bases and J gave up 3 bases; unmatched junction bases: 5. The CDR3 spells CASSQPDRFNQPQHF. For the CDR3, the DNA is TGCGCCAGCAGTCAGCCGGACAGGTTCAATCAGCCCCAGCATTTT.

The chain couples TRBV5-1 to TRBJ1-1; D is unresolved. CDR3 length: 13 residues. V lost 0 bases and J lost 1, with 4 bases in between. Germline-derived CDR1 and CDR2 are SGHRS and YFSETQ. The CDR3 coding sequence is TGCGCCAGCAGCTTGGACCCGAACACTGAAGCTTTCTTT. Amino acids: CASSLDPNTEAFF.